The 21 T cell receptor beta chains below were found in one sample sequenced in a study of blood T cells in healthy people across ages. A second 7 to 11 cycle PCR used barcoded and J-beta primers. TCRdb passed the 5' RACE reads through MiXCR, listing each CDR3 protein once. The table lists 1.4 million or so distinct CDR3 sequences, around 40% of them singletons, with just over 4% in the top ten. Sequenced material: blood. The receptors shown here come from a young woman in good health.

A word on this clonotype: With a much larger clone just one base away, this may be a read error. The chain recombines TRBV29-1 with TRBJ2-7, with 8 bases matching TRBD2. Germline V gives CDR1 SQVTM, CDR2 ANQGSEA. The V and J ends lost 6 bases and 7 bases, in that order; junction bases with no gene match: 11. The CDR3 sequence is 13 residues long. The CDR3 region is CSVRTSTDNEQYF. CDR3 DNA sequence: TGCAGCGTCAGGACTAGCACTGACAATGAGCAGTACTTC.

This clonotype appeared a few times. This sequence joins TRBV7-2 and TRBJ2-2; D is unclear. The V and J ends lost 3 bases and 1 base respectively, with 12 bases between them. This CDR3 is built from 16 residues. From germline, CDR1 is SGHTA and CDR2 FQGNSA. CDR3 nucleotides: TGTGCCAGCAGCTTGATTCCCTATCGGAACACCGGGGAGCTGTTTTTT. This encodes CASSLIPYRNTGELFF.

The genes are TRBV12-3 or TRBV12-4 and TRBJ2-1, with 8 bases aligning to TRBD1. This CDR3 region has 15 residues. J gave up 7 bases and V 3 bases, and 8 bases lay outside the gene matches. The CDR3 here is CASSLSGGSRNEQFF. For the CDR3, the DNA is TGTGCCAGCAGTTTGTCAGGGGGCTCTAGGAATGAGCAGTTCTTC.

The chain joins TRBV29-1 to TRBJ1-1; no definite D call. Germline V lookup: CDR1 SQVTM, CDR2 ANQGSEA. With 7 bases removed from V and 2 bases from J, the gap between germline ends came to 14 bases. The CDR3 covers 13 residues. The CDR3 here is CSGHNPPNTEAFF. CDR3 in DNA: TGCAGCGGCCATAACCCACCTAACACTGAAGCTTTCTTT. Supplemented by reference TRBV29-1 and TRBJ1-1, the full variable domain reads SAVISQKPSRDICQRGTSLTIQCQVDSQVTMMFWYRQQPGQSLTLIATANQGSEATYESGFVIDKFPISRPNLTFSTLTVSNMSPEDSSIYLCSGHNPPNTEAFFGQGTRLTVV.

The J gene is TRBJ2-1, the V gene TRBV20-1; D gene unclear. Germline CDR1 and CDR2: DFQATT and SNEGSKA (reference sequence). Between the trimmed V and J ends, which lost 6 bases and 0 bases, there was a span of 18 bases. CDR3 length: 16 residues. CDR3 protein: CSAPDPTRRSYNEQFF. The CDR3 bases are TGCAGTGCCCCGGACCCGACACGCCGCTCCTACAATGAGCAGTTCTTC.

In the case of this clonotype: One end of the junction does not line up with germline, which may come from a read error. The gene calls are TRBV7-3 and TRBJ2-1; D is possibly TRBD2 (6 bases). Per germline, CDR1 SGHTA and CDR2 FQGTGA. The CDR3 covers 15 residues. This CDR3 reads CASSLTGSSHNEQFF. CDR3 sequence (DNA): TGTGCCAGCAGCTTAACCGGGAGCTCCCACAATGAGCAGTTCTTC. Full variable domain (rest looked up from reference TRBV7-3 and TRBJ2-1): GAGVSQTPSNKVTEKGKYVELRCDPISGHTALYWYRQSLGQGPEFLIYFQGTGAADDSGLPNDRFFAVRPEGSVSTLKIQRTERGDSAVYLCASSLTGSSHNEQFFGPGTRLTVL.

The V gene is TRBV5-1, the J gene TRBJ2-6, with D unclear. The V gene lost 0 bases and the J gene lost 3 bases, with 7 bases spanning the gap. The germline V gene has CDR1 SGHRS and CDR2 YFSETQ. This CDR3 spans 15 amino acids. The CDR3 protein is CASSLATVGANVLTF. The DNA of the CDR3 is TGCGCCAGCAGCTTGGCCACAGTTGGGGCCAACGTCCTGACTTTC. The variable domain in full, with the rest retrieved from reference TRBV5-1 and TRBJ2-6, is KAGVTQTPRYLIKTRGQQVTLSCSPISGHRSVSWYQQTPGQGLQFLFEYFSETQRNKGNFPGRFSGRQFSNSRSEMNVSTLELGDSALYLCASSLATVGANVLTFGAGSRLTVL.

The chain couples TRBV20-1 to TRBJ2-7; D is uncertain. The CDR3 consists of 13 residues. Trimming took off 2 bases at V and 4 bases at J, with 12 bases between the two ends. Germline-derived CDR1 and CDR2 are DFQATT and SNEGSKA (reference sequence). CDR3 sequence (DNA): TGCAGTGCTAGATTCGGAAGGGTTTACGAGCAGTACTTC. Translation: CSARFGRVYEQYF.

This clonotype has just a few counts. V usage is TRBV9 and J usage is TRBJ2-1, with D perhaps matching TRBD2 (5 bases). This CDR3 comprises 15 residues. Trimming stripped 3 bases from V and 0 bases from J, with 10 bases between. Per the germline V gene, CDR1 is SGDLS and CDR2 is YYNGEE. The CDR3 nucleotides are TGTGCCAGCAGCGAGGACTTAAGCTCCTACAATGAGCAGTTCTTC. Amino acids: CASSEDLSSYNEQFF.

The genes are TRBV20-1 and TRBJ1-6; TRBD1 is a possible D gene (6 bases). The germline gives CDR1 DFQATT, CDR2 SNEGSKA (reference sequence). V dropped 8 bases and J dropped 7 bases, with 21 bases sitting between them. The CDR3 has 15 residues. CDR3 in amino acids: CSPGPRTEKNSPLHF. CDR3 DNA: TGCAGTCCGGGCCCCCGGACAGAGAAAAATTCACCCCTCCACTTT.

With respect to this clonotype: A much larger clone sits a single nucleotide away, making a read error possible. J is TRBJ2-7 and V is TRBV7-9; tentative D call: TRBD1 (5 bases). From germline, CDR1 is SEHNR and CDR2 FQNEAQ (reference sequence). Trimming cost V 5 bases and J 3 bases, with 14 bases left between them. This CDR3 is built from 14 residues. The CDR3 DNA reads as TGTGCCAGCAGCCTCCAGGGTTGCAACTACGAGCAGTACTTC. It encodes CASSLQGCNYEQYF.

This clonotype was observed a handful of times. CDR3 nucleotide sequence: TGCAGTGCTAGACTGGCAGGGGGGCTGGAAAAACTGTTTTTT. Translating gives CSARLAGGLEKLFF. The J gene is TRBJ1-4, the V gene TRBV20-1, with 7 bases matching TRBD1. The CDR3 has 14 amino acids. Germline CDR1 DFQATT, CDR2 SNEGSKA (reference sequence). Unmatched junction bases numbered 8, after V lost 2 bases and J lost 8 bases.

This clonotype was counted between two and nine times. The J gene is TRBJ2-5, the V gene TRBV20-1; 10 bases align to TRBD2. The germline gives CDR1 DFQATT, CDR2 SNEGSKA (reference sequence). The V and J ends lost 0 bases and 5 bases, in that order; junction bases with no gene match: 6. The CDR3 loop spans 15 amino acids. CDR3 loop: CSARDRVSGGETQYF. The CDR3, as DNA: TGCAGTGCTAGAGATCGGGTTAGCGGGGGGGAGACCCAGTACTTC.

The V and J genes are TRBV18 and TRBJ2-1; D is undetermined. CDR1 and CDR2 from the germline V gene are KGHSH and LQKENI. The CDR3 is 15 amino acids. V gave up 0 bases and J gave up 3 bases, with 9 bases separating them. In DNA form, the CDR3 reads TGTGCCAGCTCACCACCGCCAAGAAACTACAATGAGCAGTTCTTC. Amino acid sequence: CASSPPPRNYNEQFF.

This chain joins TRBV20-1 and TRBJ2-3; 9 bases fit TRBD2. The germline V gene has CDR1 DFQATT and CDR2 SNEGSKA (reference sequence). The CDR3 is 16 amino acids. Losses at the gene ends were 2 bases for V and 4 bases for J; bases not matched to a gene: 10. The DNA of the CDR3 is TGCAGTGCTAGATACCATCTAGCGGGAATGGCAGATACGCAGTATTTT. This codes for CSARYHLAGMADTQYF.

CDR3 loop: CASSGRGTGNQPQHF. The DNA of the CDR3 is TGTGCCAGCAGCGGAAGGGGCACGGGCAATCAGCCCCAGCATTTT. The V call is TRBV3-1, the J call TRBJ1-5; D may be TRBD1 (5 bases). V gave up 5 bases and J gave up 2 bases, with 13 bases separating them. The CDR3 sequence is 15 residues long. Per the germline V gene, CDR1 is LGHDT and CDR2 is YNNKEL (reference sequence).

A note on this clonotype: The junction and the germline gene differ at one end; a read error may be behind it. This chain uses TRBV6-2 or TRBV6-3 with TRBJ2-1; 9 bases line up with TRBD2. The germline CDR1 and CDR2 sequences are MNHEY and SVGEGT. The CDR3 totals 14 residues. CDR3 amino acids: CASSLAGPYNEQLF. CDR3 DNA sequence: TGTGCCAGCAGCCTAGCGGGACCCTACAATGAGCAGTTATTC.

This clonotype appeared a few times. The chain couples TRBV29-1 to TRBJ1-1; TRBD1 might be the D (5 bases). In germline, CDR1 is SQVTM, CDR2 ANQGSEA. The CDR3 loop spans 13 amino acids. With 3 bases removed from V and 6 bases from J, the gap between germline ends came to 14 bases. The CDR3 sequence: CSVEWGNAAEAFF. CDR3 nucleotides: TGCAGCGTTGAGTGGGGCAATGCCGCTGAAGCTTTCTTT.

This clonotype was seen a few times. V and J are TRBV18 and TRBJ2-7; D is ambiguous. This CDR3 region has 15 residues. V gave up 0 bases and J gave up 4 bases, with 13 bases separating them. CDR1 and CDR2 (germline): KGHSH, LQKENI. CDR3 in amino acids: CASSPPGNKGYEQYF. CDR3 coding DNA: TGTGCCAGCTCACCACCGGGAAATAAAGGGTACGAGCAGTACTTC.

The chain couples TRBV20-1 to TRBJ2-5, with 11 bases lining up with TRBD1. J was trimmed by 2 bases and V by 5 bases; bases with no gene match: 4. The germline gives CDR1 DFQATT, CDR2 SNEGSKA (reference sequence). CDR3 size: 14 residues. DNA for the CDR3: TGCAGTGCTTGCCGGGACAGGGGGCAAGAGACCCAGTACTTC. Protein product: CSACRDRGQETQYF.

This chain uses TRBV6-6 with TRBJ1-2; D not resolved. This CDR3 has 12 amino acids. The V end was cut by 4 bases, the J end by 8 bases, with 11 bases between. Germline V gives CDR1 MNHNY, CDR2 SVGAGI (reference sequence). CDR3 nucleotide sequence: TGTGCCAGCAGTTTTATACTTGAGGGCTACACCTTC. It is translated as CASSFILEGYTF.